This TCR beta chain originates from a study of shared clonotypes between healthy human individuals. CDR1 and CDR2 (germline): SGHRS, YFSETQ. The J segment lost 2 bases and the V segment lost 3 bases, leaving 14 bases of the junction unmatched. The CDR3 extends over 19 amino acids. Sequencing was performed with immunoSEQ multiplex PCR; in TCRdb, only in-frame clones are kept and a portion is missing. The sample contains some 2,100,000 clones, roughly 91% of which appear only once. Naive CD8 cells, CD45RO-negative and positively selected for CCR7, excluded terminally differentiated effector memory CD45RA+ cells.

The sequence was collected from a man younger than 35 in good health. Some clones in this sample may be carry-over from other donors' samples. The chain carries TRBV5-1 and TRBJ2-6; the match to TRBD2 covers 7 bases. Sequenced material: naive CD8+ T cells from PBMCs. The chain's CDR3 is CASSSLDLAGAAGANVLTF. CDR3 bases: TGCGCCAGCAGCTCCTTAGATTTGGCGGGAGCAGCTGGGGCCAACGTCCTGACTTTC.